The 12 T cell receptor beta chains below come from one sample, sequenced in a study of STAT5B mutations in CD4+ large granular lymphocyte leukemia. This table comes from immunoSEQ multiplex PCR, and its TCRdb copy is limited to in-frame clones, with some not included. This sample has 30,000 to 40,000 clones, with approximately 88% found just once. The sample was CD4+ T cells from blood buffy coats. The source is a human donor in good health.

The rearrangement uses TRBV11-1 and TRBJ2-3; D call uncertain. The length of the CDR3 is 12 residues. Trimming removed 5 bases from V and 3 bases from J, with 6 bases in between. Germline V CDR1 and CDR2: SGHAT, FQDESV (reference sequence). The CDR3 reads CASSLRTDTQYF. The CDR3 coding sequence is TGTGCCAGCAGCCTCCGGACAGATACGCAGTATTTT. The full variable domain, rest sourced from reference TRBV11-1 and TRBJ2-3, is EAEVAQSPRYKITEKSQAVAFWCDPISGHATLYWYRQILGQGPELLVQFQDESVVDDSQLPKDRFSAERLKGVDSTLKIQPAELGDSAMYLCASSLRTDTQYFGPGTRLTVL.

This clone was seen a few times. This rearrangement joins TRBV19 to TRBJ2-4; 8 nucleotides agree with TRBD1. The CDR3 loop spans 15 amino acids. CDR1 is LNHDA and CDR2 is SQIVND in the germline V gene (reference sequence). V was pared by 7 bases and J by 6 bases, with 11 bases of the junction left unmatched. The CDR3 nucleotides are TGTGCCAGTACCGATAGAGGTACAGGGGGAAACATTCAGTACTTC. Residues: CASTDRGTGGNIQYF.

The V call is TRBV5-1, the J call TRBJ1-1; a possible D gene is TRBD1 (5 bases). The CDR3 is 16 residues long. CDR1 is SGHRS, CDR2 YFSETQ, per germline. Trimming pared 3 bases from V and 0 bases from J, leaving 15 bases between. The CDR3 protein is CASSWGYPGMNTEAFF. The CDR3 bases are TGCGCCAGCAGCTGGGGGTATCCGGGGATGAACACTGAAGCTTTCTTT.

There are a few counts of this clone. The chain recombines TRBV6-1 with TRBJ1-5; D is unresolved. The germline CDR1 and CDR2 sequences are MNHNS and SASEGT. This CDR3 has 14 amino acids. The V gene lost 10 bases and the J gene lost 0 bases, with 13 bases spanning the gap. The CDR3 DNA reads TGTGCCATTCGTCTCGGACTTAGCAATCAGCCCCAGCATTTT. This gives the protein CAIRLGLSNQPQHF.

The V gene is TRBV5-5, the J gene TRBJ1-1; TRBD1 might be the D (5 bases). The CDR3 length is 11 residues. The ends were cut back, 1 base at V and 9 bases at J, with 7 bases in the middle. Germline CDR1 reads SGHKS; CDR2 reads YYEKEE (reference sequence). The CDR3 is CASSLRTKAFF. CDR3 sequence (DNA): TGTGCCAGCAGCTTGAGGACAAAAGCTTTCTTT.

The chain has TRBV27 and TRBJ1-2; D gene uncertain. The CDR3 spans 15 residues. V lost 8 bases and J 5 bases, leaving 21 bases between the germline ends. Germline lookup yields CDR1 MNHEY and CDR2 SMNVEV (reference sequence). The CDR3 DNA sequence: TGTGCCAGCCGGGATTACGGGGAGGCTCGGTATGGCTACACCTTC. It translates to CASRDYGEARYGYTF.

The chain is built from TRBV7-2 and TRBJ2-3; D remains ambiguous. From germline, CDR1 is SGHTA and CDR2 FQGNSA. This CDR3 has 13 residues. V gave up 1 base and J gave up 4 bases, with 6 bases separating them. CDR3 sequence: CASSLVVSDTQYF. The CDR3 coding sequence is TGTGCCAGCAGCTTAGTAGTCTCAGATACGCAGTATTTT.

The chain couples TRBV18 to TRBJ2-7; a weak D match, TRBD2 (7 bases). This CDR3 spans 14 amino acids. V was pared by 4 bases and J by 3 bases, with 13 bases between. Germline V gene lookup returns CDR1 KGHSH and CDR2 LQKENI. The CDR3 region is CASSRPGEGYEQYF. Written as DNA, the CDR3 is TGTGCCAGCTCACGCCCAGGGGAGGGCTACGAGCAGTACTTC.

The chain employs TRBV5-6 and TRBJ2-5; TRBD1 might be the D (5 bases). The DNA end is more similar to TRBJ2-7, so the J call may be wrong. Looked up from germline, CDR1 is SGHDT and CDR2 is YYEEEE. This CDR3 is 13 amino acids long. DNA for the CDR3: TGTGCCAGCAGCCCAATAGCAGGGTACGAGCAGTACTTC. This sequence encodes CASSPIAGYEQYF.

The CDR3 nucleotides are TGTGCCAGCAGCCAGGACAGGAGCGTCACCGGGGAGCTGTTTTTT. Protein sequence: CASSQDRSVTGELFF. This chain links TRBV7-2 with TRBJ2-2; 7 bases fit TRBD1. Losses at the gene ends were 5 bases for V and 4 bases for J; bases not matched to a gene: 7. Germline CDR1 and CDR2: SGHTA and FQGNSA. The CDR3 runs to 15 residues.

This clone was found once. The genes are TRBV7-2 and TRBJ2-5; D perhaps matches TRBD1 (6 bases). Trimming pared 3 bases from V and 2 bases from J, leaving 13 bases between. The CDR3 spans 15 residues. Looked up from germline, CDR1 is SGHTA and CDR2 is FQGNSA. The CDR3 reads CASSLNGQIQETQYF. CDR3 DNA sequence: TGTGCCAGCAGCTTGAACGGACAGATTCAAGAGACCCAGTACTTC.

V gene TRBV27 combines with J gene TRBJ1-3; 7 positions match TRBD1. The CDR3 is 15 residues long. CDR1 and CDR2 (germline): MNHEY, SMNVEV (reference sequence). The V segment lost 5 bases and the J segment 4 bases; nucleotides outside the gene matches: 8. CDR3 sequence (DNA): TGTGCCAGCAGTCCCCTCCGACAGGGAGGAAACACCATATATTTT. Its protein is CASSPLRQGGNTIYF.